The 2 T cell receptor beta chains listed next were all sequenced from one sample in a study of blood T cells in healthy people across ages. A J-beta primer mix and a sample-barcoded 5' primer were used in a second PCR of roughly 7 to 12 cycles. TCRdb fed the 5' RACE reads into MiXCR, producing one record per CDR3 protein. The sample consists of around 1,000,000 distinct CDR3 sequences, 35% to 40% of them appearing once. The material sequenced was blood. The receptors originated from a man younger than 30 in good health.

V usage is TRBV7-8 and J usage is TRBJ2-5; 7 bases line up with TRBD1. This CDR3 contains 15 residues. J was trimmed by 2 bases and V by 5 bases; bases with no gene match: 8. CDR1 and CDR2 from the germline V gene are SGHVS and FQNEAQ. The CDR3 region has the DNA TGTGCCAGCAGCACCCGGGACAGTATACAAGAGACCCAGTACTTC. It yields the protein CASSTRDSIQETQYF. Full variable domain (missing parts from reference TRBV7-8 and TRBJ2-5): GAGVSQSPRYKVAKRGQDVALRCDPISGHVSLFWYQQALGQGPEFLTYFQNEAQLDKSGLPSDRFFAERPEGSVSTLKIQRTQQEDSAVYLCASSTRDSIQETQYFGPGTRLLVL.

This chain links TRBV4-3 with TRBJ2-1; D possibly uses TRBD1 or TRBD2 (5 bases each). Germline loops: CDR1 LGHNA, CDR2 YSLEER. The CDR3 sequence is 17 residues long. Trimming removed 0 bases at V and 2 bases at J, with 14 bases between. DNA for the CDR3: TGCGCCAGCAGCCAAGAAGGGACGTTCGTAACCTACAATGAGCAGTTCTTC. Encoded protein: CASSQEGTFVTYNEQFF.